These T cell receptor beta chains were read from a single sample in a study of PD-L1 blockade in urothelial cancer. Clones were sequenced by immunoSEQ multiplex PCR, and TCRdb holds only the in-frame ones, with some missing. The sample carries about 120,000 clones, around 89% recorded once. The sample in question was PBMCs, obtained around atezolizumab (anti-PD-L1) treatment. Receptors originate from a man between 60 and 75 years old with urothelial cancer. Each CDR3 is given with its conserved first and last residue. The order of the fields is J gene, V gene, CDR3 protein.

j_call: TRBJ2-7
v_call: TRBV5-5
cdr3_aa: CASSSGHRFYEQYF

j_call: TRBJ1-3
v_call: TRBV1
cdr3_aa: CTSSRTGASGNTIYF

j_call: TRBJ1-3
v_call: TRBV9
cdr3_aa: CASSPDSRKNTIYF

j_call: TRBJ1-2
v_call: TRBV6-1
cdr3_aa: CAGQQGHYGYTF

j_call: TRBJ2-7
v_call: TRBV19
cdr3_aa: CASSIDFAVPSYEQYF

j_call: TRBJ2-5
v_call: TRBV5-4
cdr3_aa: CASSLGGSLSETQYF

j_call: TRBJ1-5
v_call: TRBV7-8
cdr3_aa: CASTPGRGNYQPQHF

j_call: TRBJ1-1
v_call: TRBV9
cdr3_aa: CASSEGGNTEAFF

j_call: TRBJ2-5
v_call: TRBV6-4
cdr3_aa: CASSSNGGARETQYF

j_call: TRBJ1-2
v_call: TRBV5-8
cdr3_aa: CASSFIRQNYGYTF

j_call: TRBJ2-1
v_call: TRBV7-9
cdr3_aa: CASSFSGDRVNEQFF

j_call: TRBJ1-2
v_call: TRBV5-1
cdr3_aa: CASSLDSERGRGYTF

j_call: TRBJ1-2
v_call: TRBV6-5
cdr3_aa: CASSYQRTSNYGYTF

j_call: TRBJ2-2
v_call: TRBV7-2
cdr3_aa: CASSLRRLAGGMNTGELFF

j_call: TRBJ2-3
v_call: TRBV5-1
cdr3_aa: CASSLGSSGGVNTQYF

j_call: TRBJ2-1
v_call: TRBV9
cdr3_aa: CASSVVLAGNEQFF

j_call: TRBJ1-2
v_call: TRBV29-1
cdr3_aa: CSVENLPGADGYTF

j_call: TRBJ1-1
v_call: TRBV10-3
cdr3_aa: CAISEQGSGQGATFF

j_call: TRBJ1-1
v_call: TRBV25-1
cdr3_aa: CASSAETGATEAFF

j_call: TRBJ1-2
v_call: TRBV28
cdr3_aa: CASSTWTGNDGYTF

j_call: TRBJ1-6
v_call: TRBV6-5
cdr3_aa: CASRRDYQSPLHF

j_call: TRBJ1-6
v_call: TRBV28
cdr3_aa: CASSRPGQGSSPLHF

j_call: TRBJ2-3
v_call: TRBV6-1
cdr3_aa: CASRRQGGTDTQYF

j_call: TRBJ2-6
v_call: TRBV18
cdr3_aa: CASSLRDSGIDGANVLTF

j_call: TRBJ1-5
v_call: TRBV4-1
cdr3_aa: CASSQAETASNQPQHF

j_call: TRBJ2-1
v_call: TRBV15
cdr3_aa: CATSRDRERNEQFF

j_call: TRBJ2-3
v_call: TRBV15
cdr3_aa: CATSRGDIAGVPDTQYF

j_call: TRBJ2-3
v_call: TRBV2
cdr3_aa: CASSQGTSGNTDTQYF

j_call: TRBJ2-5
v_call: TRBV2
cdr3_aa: CASRQGFAETQYF

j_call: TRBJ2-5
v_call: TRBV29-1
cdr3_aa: CSVVAPGKTQYF

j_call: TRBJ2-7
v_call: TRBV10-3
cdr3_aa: CAITQGGNSYEQYF

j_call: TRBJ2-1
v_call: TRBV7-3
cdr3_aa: CASSLERTGPGEQFF

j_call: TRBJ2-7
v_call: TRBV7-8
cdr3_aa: CASSSAGGAYEQYF

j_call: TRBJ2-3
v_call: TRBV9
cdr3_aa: CASSVGGRGTDTQYF

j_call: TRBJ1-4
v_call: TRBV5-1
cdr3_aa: CASSLGQGIEKLFF

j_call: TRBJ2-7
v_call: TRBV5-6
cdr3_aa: CASSLEDRVFNEQYF

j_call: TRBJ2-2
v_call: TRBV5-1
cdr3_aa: CASNREWTGELFF

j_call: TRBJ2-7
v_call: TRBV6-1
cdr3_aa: CASRARASGEQYF

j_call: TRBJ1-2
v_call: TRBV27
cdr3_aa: CASSFKQGYYGYTF

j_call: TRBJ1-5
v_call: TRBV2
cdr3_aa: CASSVRTDSNQPQHF